The 14 T cell receptor beta chains presented below share a single source sample, sequenced in a study of response to subunit inactivated influenza vaccine. TCRdb fed the RT-PCR reads into MiXCR, producing one record per CDR3 protein. The table has 630,000 or so distinct CDR3 sequences, roughly 14% seen once. The source material was PBMCs from blood, sampled 11 to 12 days after vaccination. These receptors came from a man in his fifties who received an inactivated influenza vaccine.

CDR3 protein: CASSDVGSPHLYEQYF. Here the CDR3 DNA reads TGTGCCAGCAGCGACGTCGGAAGCCCGCACCTCTACGAGCAGTACTTC. This chain uses TRBV7-2 with TRBJ2-7; D gene uncertain. The CDR3 contains 16 residues. V lost 5 bases and J lost 3, with 20 bases in between. In germline, CDR1 is SGHTA, CDR2 FQGNSA.

The V call is TRBV4-2, the J call TRBJ2-7; 8 positions agree with TRBD2. The length of the CDR3 is 16 residues. Losses at the gene ends were 0 bases for V and 3 bases for J; bases not matched to a gene: 7. CDR1 is LGHNA and CDR2 is YNFKEQ in the germline V gene. CDR3 coding DNA: TGTGCCAGCAGCCAAGATCTCTCTAGCGGGTTCTACGAGCAGTACTTC. The encoded protein is CASSQDLSSGFYEQYF.

This clonotype appeared a few times. This chain joins TRBV20-1 and TRBJ1-4, with 9 nucleotides matching TRBD1. Germline CDR1 reads DFQATT; CDR2 reads SNEGSKA (reference sequence). The ends lost 6 bases at V and 4 bases at J; junction bases unmatched: 9. The CDR3 covers 15 residues. The CDR3 is CSAKGQGSFNEKLFF. In nucleotides, the CDR3 is TGCAGTGCAAAAGGACAGGGGTCATTTAATGAAAAACTGTTTTTT.

The rearrangement joins TRBV6-2 or TRBV6-3 to TRBJ2-3; the D gene is possibly TRBD2 (7 bases). The CDR3 is 16 amino acids. The V and J ends lost 2 bases and 4 bases respectively, with 16 bases between them. The germline CDR1 and CDR2 sequences are MNHEY and SVGEGT. As DNA, the CDR3 is TGTGCCAGCAGTTACGCGAGGGGGGGGCCCGCAGATACGCAGTATTTT. Translation: CASSYARGGPADTQYF.

The chain has TRBV12-3 or TRBV12-4 and TRBJ1-2, with a possible D match to TRBD1 (5 bases). V was trimmed by 5 bases and J by 4 bases, leaving 14 bases between them. There are 14 residues in the CDR3. The CDR3 coding sequence is TGTGCCAGCAGTCCGGGGTCGGGGGGCTATGGCTACACCTTC. Its protein is CASSPGSGGYGYTF.

J is TRBJ2-1 and V is TRBV20-1, with 13 positions matching TRBD2. Losses at the gene ends were 5 bases for V and 0 bases for J; bases not matched to a gene: 4. Per the germline V gene, CDR1 is DFQATT and CDR2 is SNEGSKA (reference sequence). The CDR3 loop spans 16 amino acids. DNA for the CDR3: TGCAGTGCTCCGACTAGCGGGGGGAACTCCTACAATGAGCAGTTCTTC. Residues: CSAPTSGGNSYNEQFF.

This chain joins TRBV3-1 and TRBJ2-3, with 8 bases that match TRBD1. The germline V gene encodes CDR1 LGHDT and CDR2 YNNKEL (reference sequence). V lost 0 bases and J lost 5; bases outside the gene matches: 10. The CDR3 runs 17 residues. The CDR3 DNA reads TGTGCCAGCAGCCAAGAAGGTATCCAGGGGGCTAAAGATACGCAGTATTTT. Translation: CASSQEGIQGAKDTQYF.

This clonotype was seen more than once but under ten times. This chain links TRBV24-1 with TRBJ2-3; possible D gene TRBD2, 6 bases. The CDR3 totals 13 residues. CDR1 is KGHDR, CDR2 SFDVKD, per germline. V dropped 6 bases and J dropped 7 bases, with 13 bases sitting between them. This chain's CDR3 is CATSPSGVNTQYF. The CDR3 region has the DNA TGTGCCACCAGTCCCTCGGGGGTCAATACGCAGTATTTT.

The table lists this clonotype with a few counts. The chain joins TRBV4-1 to TRBJ2-1; D remains ambiguous. CDR1 MGHRA and CDR2 YSYEKL come from the germline V gene. The CDR3 is made up of 18 amino acids. Trimming stripped 1 base from V and 0 bases from J, with 16 bases between. CDR3 bases: TGCGCCAGCAGCCAAGTATTTTTTCCCTCCAGCTCCTACAATGAGCAGTTCTTC. It codes for CASSQVFFPSSSYNEQFF.

V and J are TRBV29-1 and TRBJ2-5; TRBD1 might be the D (6 bases). The V end lost 5 bases, the J end lost 4 bases, and 14 bases lay between the germline ends. CDR1 is SQVTM, CDR2 ANQGSEA, per germline. This CDR3 has 13 amino acids. The CDR3 spells CSVSTGTGETQYF. The CDR3 DNA sequence: TGCAGCGTTTCGACAGGTACAGGAGAGACCCAGTACTTC.

The V gene is TRBV24-1, the J gene TRBJ2-1, with D uncertain. The CDR3 spans 14 residues. Looked up from germline, CDR1 is KGHDR and CDR2 is SFDVKD. The ends were cut back, 9 bases at V and 0 bases at J, with 11 bases in the middle. The CDR3 DNA reads as TGTGCCACCGCCCAGAAAAGCTCCTACAATGAGCAGTTCTTC. Encoded protein: CATAQKSSYNEQFF.

This clonotype was seen a handful of times. This sequence joins TRBV5-1 and TRBJ2-7, with D tentatively TRBD2 (5 bases). The V and J ends lost 0 bases and 5 bases respectively, with 12 bases between them. Germline loops: CDR1 SGHRS, CDR2 YFSETQ. There are 14 residues in the CDR3. The CDR3 nucleotides are TGCGCCAGCAGCTTGGGGTTTCGGGGTGACGAGCAGTACTTC. This translates into CASSLGFRGDEQYF. The whole variable domain, filled in from reference TRBV5-1 and TRBJ2-7, reads KAGVTQTPRYLIKTRGQQVTLSCSPISGHRSVSWYQQTPGQGLQFLFEYFSETQRNKGNFPGRFSGRQFSNSRSEMNVSTLELGDSALYLCASSLGFRGDEQYFGPGTRLTVT.

The chain joins TRBV4-3 to TRBJ2-4; 7 bases match TRBD2. Germline-derived CDR1 and CDR2 are LGHNA and YSLEER. Trimming took 1 base from V and 0 from J; bases not matched to a gene: 3. The CDR3 sequence is 16 residues long. In DNA, the CDR3 is TGCGCCAGCAGCCAAGTAACGGGGGGAGCCAAAAACATTCAGTACTTC. Translation gives CASSQVTGGAKNIQYF.

There are a few counts of this clonotype. This sequence joins TRBV7-2 and TRBJ2-2; D uncertain. The germline V gene encodes CDR1 SGHTA and CDR2 FQGNSA. The CDR3 runs to 16 residues. The germline V and J ends were trimmed by 5 bases and 13 bases, with 26 bases remaining between them. Here the CDR3 reads CASSPPTILTRVGLFF. The CDR3 nucleotides read TGTGCCAGCAGCCCTCCTACCATATTAACCCGGGTCGGGCTGTTTTTT.